This TCR beta chain originates from a study of T cells in Graves' hyperthyroidism and ophthalmopathy. TCR beta CDR3 region amplification was performed from RNA transcripts. The primer set for the first-round RT-PCR of the TCR CDR3 was HTBI. TCRdb redid the calling of the multiplex PCR reads with MiXCR, one entry per CDR3 protein. The sample lists some 400,000 distinct CDR3 sequences; about 19% were seen once. This clonotype occurred many times. This CDR3 has 16 residues. Per germline, CDR1 MNHNS and CDR2 SASEGT. V shed 7 bases, J shed 1 base, and the junction held 11 bases outside the gene matches. The sequence was obtained from a woman between 18 and 30 years old with Graves' hyperthyroidism. Material for sequencing was blood. V gene TRBV6-1 combines with J gene TRBJ2-7, with TRBD2 identical over 9 bases. The CDR3 reads CASTQLLAGGSYEQYF. As DNA, the CDR3 is TGTGCCAGCACCCAACTACTAGCGGGTGGGTCCTACGAGCAGTACTTC.